One and the same sample provided the 9 T cell receptor beta chains below, sequenced in a study of blood T cell repertoires in COVID-19. Sequencing was performed with immunoSEQ multiplex PCR; in TCRdb, only in-frame clones are kept and a portion is missing. The profile shows tens of thousands of clones, approximately 84% of them singletons. Sequences were obtained from peripheral blood. These receptors were collected from a man older than 75 with COVID-19, enrolled during active disease.

V gene TRBV19 combines with J gene TRBJ2-6; TRBD2 might be the D (7 bases). V gave up 5 bases and J gave up 0 bases, with 17 bases separating them. The CDR3 covers 18 residues. Germline V gene data show CDR1 as LNHDA and CDR2 as SQIVND (reference sequence). In DNA form, the CDR3 reads TGTGCCAGTAGTCCTCACGGCGGGGGCCCCTCTGGGGCCAACGTCCTGACTTTC. It encodes CASSPHGGGPSGANVLTF.

The gene calls are TRBV24-1 and TRBJ1-3; 7 nucleotides agree with TRBD1. V gave up 3 bases and J gave up 4 bases; unmatched junction bases: 2. The CDR3 consists of 14 residues. Germline V gene data show CDR1 as KGHDR and CDR2 as SFDVKD. This CDR3 reads CATSDPGQGNTIYF. CDR3 DNA sequence: TGTGCCACCAGTGATCCGGGACAGGGAAACACCATATATTTT.

This chain uses TRBV9 with TRBJ2-1; a weak D match, TRBD1 (6 bases). Between the trimmed V and J ends, which lost 7 bases and 7 bases, there was a span of 12 bases. The CDR3 runs to 12 residues. Germline V gene sequence: CDR1 SGDLS, CDR2 YYNGEE. This CDR3 reads CASGLTGNEQFF. The CDR3 region has the DNA TGTGCCAGCGGGTTGACAGGTAATGAGCAGTTCTTC.

This rearrangement joins TRBV27 to TRBJ1-2; D not certain. Germline assignment: CDR1 MNHEY and CDR2 SMNVEV (reference sequence). The CDR3 sequence is 13 residues long. The ends were cut back, 3 bases at V and 1 base at J, with 6 bases in the middle. The CDR3 region is CASSFGNNYGYTF. The CDR3 DNA is TGTGCCAGCAGTTTCGGGAATAACTATGGCTACACCTTC.

This chain connects TRBV2 to TRBJ1-5; D might be TRBD1 (5 bases). Germline loops: CDR1 SNHLY, CDR2 FYNNEI. This CDR3 has 15 amino acids. The V end lost 4 bases, the J end lost 4 bases, and 14 bases lay between the germline ends. Here the CDR3 DNA reads TGTGCCAGCAGTGGCGGGGGGACGGGGAATCAGCCCCAGCATTTT. It specifies CASSGGGTGNQPQHF.

The chain recombines TRBV5-1 with TRBJ2-3; TRBD2 agrees at 7 bases. This CDR3 is built from 15 residues. Germline CDR1 and CDR2: SGHRS and YFSETQ. Unmatched junction bases numbered 6, after V lost 5 bases and J lost 0 bases. For the CDR3, the DNA is TGCGCCAGCAGGAGCGGGGTGTCTAGCACAGATACGCAGTATTTT. It encodes CASRSGVSSTDTQYF.

The gene calls are TRBV5-6 and TRBJ1-2; TRBD1 aligns across 9 bases. V gave up 5 bases and J gave up 2 bases; unmatched junction bases: 10. The CDR3 is 16 amino acids. Germline V lookup: CDR1 SGHDT, CDR2 YYEEEE. The CDR3 sequence is CASRQWGTGPNYGYTF. The CDR3 region has the DNA TGTGCCAGCAGGCAGTGGGGGACAGGGCCGAACTATGGCTACACCTTC.

As to this clone: At one end the junction does not follow the germline gene, possibly because of a read error. The V gene is TRBV4-2, the J gene TRBJ2-1, with TRBD2 matching 7 bases. The CDR3 spans 15 residues. In germline, CDR1 is LGHNA, CDR2 YNFKEQ. The CDR3 region is CASSQVAGAYSEQFF. CDR3 nucleotides: TGTGCCAGCAGCCAAGTAGCGGGCGCTTACAGTGAGCAGTTCTTC.

V and J are TRBV7-2 and TRBJ1-5; 8 nucleotides agree with TRBD1. Germline V gene sequence: CDR1 SGHTA, CDR2 FQGNSA. J was trimmed by 4 bases and V by 1 base; bases with no gene match: 6. This CDR3 is 16 amino acids long. This chain's CDR3 is CASSLEGQESNQPQHF. In nucleotides, the CDR3 is TGTGCCAGCAGCTTAGAGGGACAGGAGTCTAATCAGCCCCAGCATTTT.